This TCR beta chain was documented in a study of CD8 T cells in Susac syndrome (dated by TCRdb to the late 2010s). In the study overall: Of the Susac syndrome patients who were sequenced, more than 5 had clinically active disease and eight were in clinical remission. At the time of blood withdrawal, Susac syndrome patients were either therapy-naive, taking corticosteroids (with some also receiving IVIg), or on IVIg alone. Whether CD8+ T cell activation and differentiation in Susac syndrome was antigen driven was tested using repertoire sequencing. What the authors observed across the whole study: In patients with Susac syndrome, the CD4+ T cell repertoire showed no detectable clonal expansion. The number of individuals in the TCR sequencing and HLA analysis was recognized as being relatively small.

In the germline V gene, CDR1 corresponds to SGHDT and CDR2 to YYEEEE. V has 2 bases trimmed and J has 3 bases trimmed; junction bases matching no gene number 9. Inclusive of the bounding cysteine and phenylalanine, the CDR3 is 16 residues long. Of the read, only the CDR3 DNA is kept; its 48 bases are in frame from base 1. Note on this clonotype: Its target antigen remains unknown. It has no much larger one-base neighbor in the sample; base qualities were not kept.

Peripheral blood CD8+ and CD4+ T cells from healthy donors, Susac syndrome patients and multiple sclerosis patients were profiled by high-throughput TCR beta sequencing. The Susac syndrome patients fulfilled recently defined diagnostic criteria for definite or probable disease. CD8+ TEMRA cells were enriched by FACS, while bulk CD8+ and CD4+ T cells were purified by magnetic negative isolation. Blood was drawn into EDTA tubes, processed within 24 hours, and PBMCs were isolated by density gradient centrifugation. PBMCs intended for TCR sequencing were frozen in liquid nitrogen and were later thawed in a 37 degrees C water bath. The sorted or isolated CD4+, CD8+ and CD8+ TEMRA cells reached a purity of at least 90%. RNA was extracted with the RNeasy kit and about 0.5 to 1 ug was reverse transcribed using random hexamers. The immunoSEQ multiplex PCR assay, which covers 54 Vbeta and 13 Jbeta segments, was used to amplify TCR beta CDR3 regions. PCR amplification bias was corrected using a synthetic template baseline for primer optimization and computational correction. Under the source paper's analysis protocol: Reads were assigned to V, D and J genes according to IMGT and analyzed in immunoSEQ Analyzer, with only productive sequences retained. Clonality was computed as one minus Shannon entropy normalized by log2 of the number of productive unique sequences. For each patient and control, public and private clones were evaluated within the 100 most prevalent clones. A clone was defined as Susac-specific if it was absent from the healthy and MS cohorts, from over a thousand published viral clones and from other ImmuneACCESS disease sequences. TCRdb reworked the public reads: Q25 trimming with fastp, MiXCR clone assembly, productive beta chains retained. Each entry merges the rows of one CDR3 protein and shows their most common DNA and genes. The V and J calls follow TCRdb's processing rather than the paper's. The sample includes some 77,000 distinct CDR3 sequences, with 93% observed a single time. Roughly 0.15% of the sample rests with the top ten.

The clonotype comes from a human donor with Susac syndrome. This sequence uses TRBV5-6 and TRBJ1-1, with 8 bases in between that match TRBD1. Sample: CD4+ T cells from PBMCs. The CDR3 region reads CASSFDRGRVYTEAFF. The bases are TGTGCCAGCAGCTTCGACAGGGGCCGGGTCTACACTGAAGCTTTCTTT. The variable domain in full, with residues beyond the CDR3 obtained from the reference TRBV5-6 and TRBJ1-1 genes, is DAGVTQSPTHLIKTRGQQVTLRCSPKSGHDTVSWYQQALGQGPQFIFQYYEEEERQRGNFPDRFSGHQFPNYSSELNVNALLLGDSALYLCASSFDRGRVYTEAFFGQGTRLTVV.